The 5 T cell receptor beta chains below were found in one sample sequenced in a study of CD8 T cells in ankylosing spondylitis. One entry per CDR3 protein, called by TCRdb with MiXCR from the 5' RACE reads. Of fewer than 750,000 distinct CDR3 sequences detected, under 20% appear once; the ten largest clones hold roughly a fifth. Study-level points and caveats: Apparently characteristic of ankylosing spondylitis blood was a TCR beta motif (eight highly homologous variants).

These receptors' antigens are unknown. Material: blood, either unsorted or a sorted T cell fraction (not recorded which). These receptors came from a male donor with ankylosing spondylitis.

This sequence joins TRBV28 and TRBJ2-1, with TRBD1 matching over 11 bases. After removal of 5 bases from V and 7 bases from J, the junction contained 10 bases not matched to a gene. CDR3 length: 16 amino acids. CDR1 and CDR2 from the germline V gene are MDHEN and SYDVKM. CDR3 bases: TGTGCCAGCAGTCTCGGGACAGGGGGGGTTAGGAATGAGCAGTTCTTC. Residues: CASSLGTGGVRNEQFF. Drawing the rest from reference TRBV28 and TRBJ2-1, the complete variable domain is DVKVTQSSRYLVKRTGEKVFLECVQDMDHENMFWYRQDPGLGLRLIYFSYDVKMKEKGDIPEGYSVSREKKERFSLILESASTNQTSMYLCASSLGTGGVRNEQFFGPGTRLTVL.

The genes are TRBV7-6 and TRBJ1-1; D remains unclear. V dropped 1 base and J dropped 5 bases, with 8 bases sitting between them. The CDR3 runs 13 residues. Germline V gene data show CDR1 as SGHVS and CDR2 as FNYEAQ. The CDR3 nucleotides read TGTGCCAGCAGCTTAGGTTTGGTAACTGAAGCTTTCTTT. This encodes CASSLGLVTEAFF.

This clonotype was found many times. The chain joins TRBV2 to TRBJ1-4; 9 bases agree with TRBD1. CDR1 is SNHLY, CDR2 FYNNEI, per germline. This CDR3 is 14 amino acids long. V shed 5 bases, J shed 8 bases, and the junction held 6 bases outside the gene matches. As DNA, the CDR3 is TGTGCCAGCAGTCCCGGGACAGGGAGAGAAAAACTGTTTTTT. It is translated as CASSPGTGREKLFF.

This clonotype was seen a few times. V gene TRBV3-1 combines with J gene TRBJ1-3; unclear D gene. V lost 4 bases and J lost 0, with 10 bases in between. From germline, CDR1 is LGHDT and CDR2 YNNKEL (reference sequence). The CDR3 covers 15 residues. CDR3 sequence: CASSPQTISGNTIYF. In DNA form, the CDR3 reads TGTGCCAGCAGCCCTCAAACGATCTCTGGAAACACCATATATTTT.

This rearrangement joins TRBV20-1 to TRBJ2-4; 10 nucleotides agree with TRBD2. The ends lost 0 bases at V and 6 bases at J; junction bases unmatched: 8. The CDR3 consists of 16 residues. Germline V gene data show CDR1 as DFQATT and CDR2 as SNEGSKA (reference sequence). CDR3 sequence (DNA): TGCAGTGCTAGAGAAACCTTAGCGGGGGGAAGAAACATTCAGTACTTC. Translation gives CSARETLAGGRNIQYF.